The source of this T cell receptor (beta chain) is a study of blood T cell repertoires in COVID-19 (dated by TCRdb to 2018 to 2021). With regard to the full study: Samples covering the acute and convalescent phases of COVID-19 were provided by collaborators in the United States, Italy and Spain. The prospective study material was composed of cDNA or gDNA derived from T cells, B-cell-depleted T cells, or PBMCs. Subjects who had been exposed to COVID-19, were actively infected with it, or had recovered from it provided the deeply sampled blood TCRbeta repertoires that made up the dataset. The repertoires were released in a freely available public database intended as a resource for research on the immune response to SARS-CoV-2. The samples were drawn from two sources: the first 160 participants of the ongoing ImmuneRACE study, and 950 to 1,500 subjects contributed by 6 global collaborators. Nearly every sample came with metadata listing a de-identified subject ID, COVID-19 status, age in years and sex. Where available, HLA class I and class II types were taken from metadata supplied by the sample provider and were not determined by assay-based typing.

What the authors observed across the whole study: The quantity of clinical and demographic metadata differed by source and by participant and was supplied without curation.

TCRbeta CDR3 regions were amplified from genomic DNA by means of the immunoSEQ Assay, a bias-controlled multiplex PCR. The published analysis was carried out like this. The number of nucleated cells in each sample was estimated by amplification of reference gene primers within the assay. To quantify the absolute abundance of each unique TCRbeta CDR3 rearrangement, sequence reads were collapsed and filtered. For each sample, productive Simpson clonality was calculated as the square root of Simpson's diversity index across productive rearrangements. The table was pulled from immuneACCESS by TCRdb, which kept in-frame rearrangements only. Such tables lose some clones; where checked, under half of the loss comes from unresolved V genes, and the rest has no known cause. V and J calls and clone size are as listed in that table; D and trimming were resolved from the DNA. Counted in this sample were approximately 200,000 clones; roughly 92% of them appeared once. The ten biggest clones cover 0.76% of the sample.

Of note for this clone: Its antigen is still unknown. Base-call qualities are not available, and no considerably larger clone is one nucleotide away.

In Seattle, one collaborating source enrolled patients while the infection was active and tracked those patients longitudinally over the course of disease. Whole blood was collected in K2EDTA tubes by collaborating institutions according to the institutions' own protocols. For TCRbeta analysis, collaborators shipped samples as frozen whole blood, isolated PBMCs, or DNA extracted from either of those sample types. The germline V and J ends show losses of 3 bases and 6 bases respectively, and no gene match explains 2 bases of the junction. The CDR3 runs 13 residues from the cysteine to the phenylalanine. Only the CDR3 portion is preserved as DNA: 39 bases, with reading frame beginning at the first base. CDR1 and CDR2 are drawn from the germline V gene (reference sequence): MNHNY, SVGAGI.

Here the chain combines TRBV6-6 and TRBJ2-1; 7 junctional bases match TRBD1. The sample consisted of peripheral blood. The source of this sequence is a young man with COVID-19, enrolled during active disease. This receptor carries the CDR3 CASSYDRANEQFF. The DNA sequence is as follows: TGTGCCAGCAGTTATGACAGGGCCAATGAGCAGTTCTTC.